The text below deals with one T cell receptor beta chain. The antigen is not known. This entry comes from a study of cytomegalovirus exposure and HLA in healthy donors. Germline-derived CDR1 and CDR2 are MDHEN and SYDVKM. V lost 5 bases, J lost 2 bases, and 10 bases lay in between. This CDR3 spans 14 amino acids. The PCR was carried out with 60 Vbeta primers and 13 Jbeta primers. Using immunoSEQ multiplex PCR, the repertoire was profiled, and TCRdb retains in-frame clones only, with some absent. The sample lists around 170,000 clones, roughly 80% seen once, with about 1.5% in the top ten. Whole-study results and caveats: Presence/absence comparisons presumed near-even sequencing depth among donors.

The sample was PBMCs. V gene TRBV28 combines with J gene TRBJ1-5; possible D gene TRBD1, 5 bases. This clonotype was sampled from a male donor in good health and CMV-seronegative. In DNA, the CDR3 is TGTGCCAGCAGTGGACACTTCGGCAATCAGCCCCAGCATTTT. It specifies CASSGHFGNQPQHF.